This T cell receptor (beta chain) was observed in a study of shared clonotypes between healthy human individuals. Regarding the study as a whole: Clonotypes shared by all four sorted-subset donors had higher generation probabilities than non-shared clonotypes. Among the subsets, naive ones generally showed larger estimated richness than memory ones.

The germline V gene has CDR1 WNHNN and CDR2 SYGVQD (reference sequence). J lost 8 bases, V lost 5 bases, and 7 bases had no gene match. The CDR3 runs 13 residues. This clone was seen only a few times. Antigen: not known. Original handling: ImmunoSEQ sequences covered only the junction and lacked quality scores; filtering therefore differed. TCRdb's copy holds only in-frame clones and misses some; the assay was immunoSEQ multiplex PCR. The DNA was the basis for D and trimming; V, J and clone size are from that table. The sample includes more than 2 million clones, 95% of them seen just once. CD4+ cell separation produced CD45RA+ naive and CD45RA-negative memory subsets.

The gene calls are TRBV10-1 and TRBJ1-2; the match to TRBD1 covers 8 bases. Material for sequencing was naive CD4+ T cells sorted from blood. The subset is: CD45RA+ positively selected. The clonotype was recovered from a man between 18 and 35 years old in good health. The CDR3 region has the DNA TGCGCCAGCAGTCTGGACAGGGTGCAAGGCTACACCTTC. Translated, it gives CASSLDRVQGYTF.